This is a list of T cell receptor beta chains from one sample in a study of prognosis after radiotherapy for stage I lung cancer. TCRdb re-called the multiplex PCR reads through MiXCR, storing one row per CDR3 protein. The sample yields about 14,000 distinct CDR3 sequences, around a third seen once. Here the sequenced sample was PBMCs, taken before or after stereotactic body radiation therapy (not recorded which). The origin of the receptors is a donor aged 50 or older with non-small cell lung cancer. Both conserved end residues are part of each CDR3. The order of the fields is D gene, clone size, J gene, V gene, CDR3 DNA, CDR3 protein. The D gene is left open where the match is weak. Clone size appears in some rows only: once, few, many, or a class for an expanded clone.

D gene: -
clone size: many
J gene: TRBJ1-3
V gene: TRBV7-9
CDR3 DNA: TGTGCCAGCAGCTCAGGCGGGTTCTCTGGAAACACCATATATTTT
CDR3 protein: CASSSGGFSGNTIYF

D gene: -
clone size: large
J gene: TRBJ1-3
V gene: TRBV15
CDR3 DNA: TGTGCCACCAGCAGCCAACACGCAAGCTCTGGAAACACCATATATTTT
CDR3 protein: CATSSQHASSGNTIYF

D gene: -
clone size: medium-sized
J gene: TRBJ2-2
V gene: TRBV3-1
CDR3 DNA: TGTGCCAGCAGCCAACAGGGATCCGGGGAGCTGTTTTTT
CDR3 protein: CASSQQGSGELFF

D gene: -
clone size: many
J gene: TRBJ2-1
V gene: TRBV20-1
CDR3 DNA: TGCAGTGCTAGAGCAGGAGGGACCCTGAATGAGCAGTTCTTC
CDR3 protein: CSARAGGTLNEQFF

D gene: -
clone size: -
J gene: TRBJ1-1
V gene: TRBV20-1
CDR3 DNA: TGCAGTGCCGCGCTGAAGGGGCCACACACTGAAGCTTACTTT
CDR3 protein: CSAALKGPHTEAYF

D gene: -
clone size: medium-sized
J gene: TRBJ1-2
V gene: TRBV15
CDR3 DNA: TGTGCCACCAGCAAAGGGGGTCTCTATGGCTACACCTTC
CDR3 protein: CATSKGGLYGYTF

D gene: TRBD1
clone size: medium-sized
J gene: TRBJ2-1
V gene: TRBV5-1
CDR3 DNA: TGCGCCAGCAGCTTGGCGTCCGGACAGGGAATAGGCAATGAGCAGTTCTTC
CDR3 protein: CASSLASGQGIGNEQFF

D gene: -
clone size: few
J gene: TRBJ2-7
V gene: TRBV5-1
CDR3 DNA: TGCTCCAGCAGCTTGAGTGCAGGGATCATCTACGAGCAGTACTTC
CDR3 protein: CSSSLSAGIIYEQYF

D gene: -
clone size: many
J gene: TRBJ2-7
V gene: TRBV29-1
CDR3 DNA: TGCAGCGCCAGGACAGATACCTACGAGCAGTACTTC
CDR3 protein: CSARTDTYEQYF

D gene: -
clone size: medium-sized
J gene: TRBJ2-3
V gene: TRBV11-3
CDR3 DNA: TGTGCCAGCAGCTCGGGAGTCTCTAGCACAGATACGCAGTATTTT
CDR3 protein: CASSSGVSSTDTQYF

D gene: -
clone size: many
J gene: TRBJ2-1
V gene: TRBV10-3
CDR3 DNA: TGTGCCATCAGTGGTAGGGGGCCTAGCGCCGATAGCTCCTACAATGAGCAGTTCTTC
CDR3 protein: CAISGRGPSADSSYNEQFF

D gene: -
clone size: -
J gene: TRBJ1-5
V gene: TRBV6-2/TRBV6-3
CDR3 DNA: TGTGCCAGTAGAGTAGCCGACCCGAGGGCATGGTTCCAGCCCCAGCATTTT
CDR3 protein: CASRVADPRAWFQPQHF

D gene: TRBD2
clone size: many
J gene: TRBJ2-6
V gene: TRBV19
CDR3 DNA: TGTGCCAGTAGTATAGAGGGGAGGGCCGGGGCCAACGTCCTGACTTTC
CDR3 protein: CASSIEGRAGANVLTF

D gene: -
clone size: many
J gene: TRBJ1-5
V gene: TRBV6-1
CDR3 DNA: TGTGCCAGCAAGGCAGGGGTCAATCAGCCCCAGCATTTT
CDR3 protein: CASKAGVNQPQHF

D gene: TRBD2
clone size: many
J gene: TRBJ2-3
V gene: TRBV9
CDR3 DNA: TGTGCCAGCAGCGTAGTCGGGACTAGCGGATCTAGCACAGATACGCAGTATTTT
CDR3 protein: CASSVVGTSGSSTDTQYF

D gene: -
clone size: many
J gene: TRBJ2-4
V gene: TRBV5-1
CDR3 DNA: TGCGCCAGCAGCTTGGGGCTGGTGAGTGGGGCGGAGGGAAACATTCAGTACTTC
CDR3 protein: CASSLGLVSGAEGNIQYF

D gene: -
clone size: -
J gene: TRBJ1-5
V gene: TRBV2
CDR3 DNA: TGTGCCAGCACACTCGGAGGCCAGACCCAGCATTTT
CDR3 protein: CASTLGGQTQHF

D gene: -
clone size: many
J gene: TRBJ1-2
V gene: TRBV6-1
CDR3 DNA: TGTGCCAGCAGTGATTTGGATAACTATGGCTACACCTTC
CDR3 protein: CASSDLDNYGYTF

D gene: -
clone size: many
J gene: TRBJ1-2
V gene: TRBV5-4
CDR3 DNA: TGTGCCAGCAGCTTGGGGCCAGGAATTAACTATGGCTACACCTTC
CDR3 protein: CASSLGPGINYGYTF

D gene: -
clone size: many
J gene: TRBJ2-7
V gene: TRBV28
CDR3 DNA: TGTGCCAGCAGGGGGGGGGCAGGGGGCTCCTACGAGCAGTACTTC
CDR3 protein: CASRGGAGGSYEQYF

D gene: -
clone size: -
J gene: TRBJ1-5
V gene: TRBV6-1
CDR3 DNA: TGTGCCAGCAGTGGCAGCGGCACCAATCAGCGCCAGCATTTT
CDR3 protein: CASSGSGTNQRQHF

D gene: -
clone size: medium-sized
J gene: TRBJ2-7
V gene: TRBV6-5
CDR3 DNA: TGTGCCAGCAGTTACTCGGACTCAGGAGCCTACGAGCAGTACTTC
CDR3 protein: CASSYSDSGAYEQYF

D gene: -
clone size: many
J gene: TRBJ1-4
V gene: TRBV29-1
CDR3 DNA: TGCAGCGTGGGTAACTGGGGGGATGAAAAACTGTTTTTT
CDR3 protein: CSVGNWGDEKLFF

D gene: -
clone size: many
J gene: TRBJ2-4
V gene: TRBV20-1
CDR3 DNA: TGCAGTGCTAGAGTGGGCAGGGCGGGAAACATTCAGTACTTC
CDR3 protein: CSARVGRAGNIQYF

D gene: -
clone size: medium-sized
J gene: TRBJ2-7
V gene: TRBV2
CDR3 DNA: TGTGCCAGCAGTGTAGGAGGCCCCTACGAGCAGTACTTC
CDR3 protein: CASSVGGPYEQYF

D gene: -
clone size: many
J gene: TRBJ2-2
V gene: TRBV5-4
CDR3 DNA: TGTGCCAGCACGGAGAGGGGGGGAAACACCGGGGAGCTGTTTTTT
CDR3 protein: CASTERGGNTGELFF

D gene: -
clone size: once
J gene: TRBJ2-3
V gene: TRBV20-1
CDR3 DNA: TGCAGTGCTGTCAAGGGGCGGTTCACAGATACGAAGTATTTT
CDR3 protein: CSAVKGRFTDTKYF

D gene: -
clone size: many
J gene: TRBJ2-3
V gene: TRBV20-1
CDR3 DNA: TGCAGTGCTAGAGGGACAGGCACAGATACGCAGTATTTT
CDR3 protein: CSARGTGTDTQYF

D gene: -
clone size: many
J gene: TRBJ2-7
V gene: TRBV5-4
CDR3 DNA: TGTGCCAGCAGCTTGAAGAGCGAGCAGTACTTC
CDR3 protein: CASSLKSEQYF

D gene: TRBD1
clone size: -
J gene: TRBJ2-2
V gene: TRBV11-2
CDR3 DNA: TGTGCCAGCAGCTTTGGGGGACAGGGATGGACCGGGGAGCTTTTTTTT
CDR3 protein: CASSFGGQGWTGELFF

D gene: -
clone size: once
J gene: TRBJ2-7
V gene: TRBV11-3
CDR3 DNA: TGTGCCAGCAGCTTAGAAGCGGGTCCAGGCCCCTACCAGTACTTC
CDR3 protein: CASSLEAGPGPYQYF

D gene: -
clone size: many
J gene: TRBJ2-2
V gene: TRBV2
CDR3 DNA: TGTGCCAGCAGGTTTGGGGGGCCCACCGGGGAGCTGTTTTTT
CDR3 protein: CASRFGGPTGELFF

D gene: TRBD2
clone size: many
J gene: TRBJ2-2
V gene: TRBV11-3
CDR3 DNA: TGTGCCAGCAGCTTAGATCCGGGCGCTAGCGGGGTCGGGGAGCTGTTTTTT
CDR3 protein: CASSLDPGASGVGELFF

D gene: TRBD1
clone size: -
J gene: TRBJ2-5
V gene: TRBV11-1
CDR3 DNA: TGTGCCAGCAGGTCCCAGACAGGGAAAGGAATAGGAGAGACCCAGTACTTC
CDR3 protein: CASRSQTGKGIGETQYF

D gene: -
clone size: many
J gene: TRBJ2-7
V gene: TRBV18
CDR3 DNA: TGTGCCAGCTCATCGGCGGCGTACGGGCAGTACTTC
CDR3 protein: CASSSAAYGQYF

D gene: -
clone size: many
J gene: TRBJ2-7
V gene: TRBV30
CDR3 DNA: TGTGCCTGGTTGACAGTTTCCGAGCAGTACTTC
CDR3 protein: CAWLTVSEQYF

D gene: -
clone size: -
J gene: TRBJ2-7
V gene: TRBV6-1
CDR3 DNA: TGTGCCAGCATTTTCACTCAGGGATCTTACGAGCAGTACTTC
CDR3 protein: CASIFTQGSYEQYF

D gene: -
clone size: many
J gene: TRBJ1-3
V gene: TRBV5-6
CDR3 DNA: TGTGCCAGCAGCTTGGGCCAGGGCCTATATTTT
CDR3 protein: CASSLGQGLYF

D gene: -
clone size: medium-sized
J gene: TRBJ1-2
V gene: TRBV6-1
CDR3 DNA: TGTGCCAGCAAGGCCACAGGATTCTATGGCTACACCTTC
CDR3 protein: CASKATGFYGYTF

D gene: -
clone size: many
J gene: TRBJ1-1
V gene: TRBV3-1
CDR3 DNA: TGTGCCAGCAGCCTCTTTTTAGGACAATCTCCCCTTGAAGCTTTCTTT
CDR3 protein: CASSLFLGQSPLEAFF

D gene: -
clone size: medium-sized
J gene: TRBJ1-3
V gene: TRBV28
CDR3 DNA: TGTGCCAGCAGGACTCAAATCAGGGGAAACACCATATATTTT
CDR3 protein: CASRTQIRGNTIYF

D gene: -
clone size: many
J gene: TRBJ2-7
V gene: TRBV7-9
CDR3 DNA: TGTGCCAGTCAACGGGACGCCAGCTCCTACGAGCAGTACTTC
CDR3 protein: CASQRDASSYEQYF

D gene: -
clone size: many
J gene: TRBJ2-1
V gene: TRBV6-2/TRBV6-3
CDR3 DNA: TGTGCCAGCAGTTATTCCAGGGTTTACAATGAGCAGTTCTTC
CDR3 protein: CASSYSRVYNEQFF

D gene: -
clone size: many
J gene: TRBJ1-1
V gene: TRBV19
CDR3 DNA: TGTGCCAGTAGTGGGGTGTCTTTTGTGAACACTGAAGCTTTCTTT
CDR3 protein: CASSGVSFVNTEAFF

D gene: -
clone size: medium-sized
J gene: TRBJ1-6
V gene: TRBV20-1
CDR3 DNA: TGCAGTGCTAGAGATCGGGCAGGGTGGTCACCCCTCCACTTT
CDR3 protein: CSARDRAGWSPLHF

D gene: TRBD1
clone size: many
J gene: TRBJ1-4
V gene: TRBV20-1
CDR3 DNA: TGCAGTGCTAGATCAGGGACAGATAGAACTAATGAAAAACTGTTTTTT
CDR3 protein: CSARSGTDRTNEKLFF

D gene: -
clone size: many
J gene: TRBJ2-7
V gene: TRBV6-1
CDR3 DNA: TGTGCCAGCAGTAATAATAGGGAGCAGTACTTC
CDR3 protein: CASSNNREQYF

D gene: -
clone size: medium-sized
J gene: TRBJ1-5
V gene: TRBV6-1
CDR3 DNA: TGTGCCAGCAGCGCTGGGGTAAATCAGCCCCAGCATTTT
CDR3 protein: CASSAGVNQPQHF

D gene: -
clone size: medium-sized
J gene: TRBJ2-3
V gene: TRBV7-8
CDR3 DNA: TGTGCCAGCAGCCTGCAGCTAGATACGCAGTATTTT
CDR3 protein: CASSLQLDTQYF

D gene: TRBD2
clone size: many
J gene: TRBJ2-3
V gene: TRBV19
CDR3 DNA: TGTGCCAGTACCCCTTCCTTACGGGAGGGCCAAGATACGCAGTATTTT
CDR3 protein: CASTPSLREGQDTQYF

D gene: TRBD1
clone size: medium-sized
J gene: TRBJ2-3
V gene: TRBV20-1
CDR3 DNA: TGCAGTGCTAGTGCCGGGACAGGTACAGATACGCAGTATTTT
CDR3 protein: CSASAGTGTDTQYF

D gene: TRBD1
clone size: many
J gene: TRBJ2-7
V gene: TRBV7-2
CDR3 DNA: TGTGCCAGCAGCTTAGACCGGGACAGGAGATTCTTC
CDR3 protein: CASSLDRDRRFF

D gene: -
clone size: many
J gene: TRBJ2-2
V gene: TRBV3-1
CDR3 DNA: TGTGCCAGCAGCCCCCTCCGAGCGAGGAATGAGGGCGGGGAGCTGTTTTTT
CDR3 protein: CASSPLRARNEGGELFF

D gene: -
clone size: many
J gene: TRBJ2-2
V gene: TRBV7-2
CDR3 DNA: TGTGCCAGCAGCTTCAGCGGGCGTCACACCGGGGAGCTGTTTTTT
CDR3 protein: CASSFSGRHTGELFF

D gene: -
clone size: once
J gene: TRBJ2-6
V gene: TRBV6-1
CDR3 DNA: TGTTCCAGCAGTGAAGGTCCTGGCGCCAACGTCCTGACTTTC
CDR3 protein: CSSSEGPGANVLTF

D gene: -
clone size: medium-sized
J gene: TRBJ2-5
V gene: TRBV28
CDR3 DNA: TGTGCCAGCAGTGGCATAGCGATCGAGACCCAGTACTTC
CDR3 protein: CASSGIAIETQYF

D gene: -
clone size: many
J gene: TRBJ2-7
V gene: TRBV5-5
CDR3 DNA: TGTGCCAGCAGCCCGGGACGGACCTACGAGCAGTACTTC
CDR3 protein: CASSPGRTYEQYF

D gene: TRBD2
clone size: many
J gene: TRBJ2-2
V gene: TRBV10-2
CDR3 DNA: TGCGCCAGCATGCTACTAGCGGGAGCGTCCACCGGGGAGCTGTTTTTT
CDR3 protein: CASMLLAGASTGELFF

D gene: -
clone size: once
J gene: TRBJ1-1
V gene: TRBV6-2/TRBV6-3
CDR3 DNA: TGTGCCAGCAGTACGACCCTACAGCCTCGGGGTACTGAAGCTTTCTTT
CDR3 protein: CASSTTLQPRGTEAFF

D gene: -
clone size: few
J gene: TRBJ1-2
V gene: TRBV5-4
CDR3 DNA: TGTGCCAGCAGCCCGGAATGGGGTAGTAGCTATGGCTACACCTTC
CDR3 protein: CASSPEWGSSYGYTF